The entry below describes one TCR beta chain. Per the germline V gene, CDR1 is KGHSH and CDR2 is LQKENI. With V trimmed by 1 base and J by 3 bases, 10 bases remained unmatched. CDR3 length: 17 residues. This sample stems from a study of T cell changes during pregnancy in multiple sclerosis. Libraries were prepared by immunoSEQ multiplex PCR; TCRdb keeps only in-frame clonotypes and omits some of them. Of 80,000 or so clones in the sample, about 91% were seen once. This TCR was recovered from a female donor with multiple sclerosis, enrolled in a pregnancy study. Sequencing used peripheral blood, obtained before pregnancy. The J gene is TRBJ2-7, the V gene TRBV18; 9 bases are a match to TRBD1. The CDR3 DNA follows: TGTGCCAGCTCACCACTGTCCGGGGGACAGGGAGTCTACGAGCAGTACTTC. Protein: CASSPLSGGQGVYEQYF. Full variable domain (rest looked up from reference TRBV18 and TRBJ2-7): NAGVMQNPRHLVRRRGQEARLRCSPMKGHSHVYWYRQLPEEGLKFMVYLQKENIIDESGMPKERFSAEFPKEGPSILRIQQVVRGDSAAYFCASSPLSGGQGVYEQYFGPGTRLTVT.